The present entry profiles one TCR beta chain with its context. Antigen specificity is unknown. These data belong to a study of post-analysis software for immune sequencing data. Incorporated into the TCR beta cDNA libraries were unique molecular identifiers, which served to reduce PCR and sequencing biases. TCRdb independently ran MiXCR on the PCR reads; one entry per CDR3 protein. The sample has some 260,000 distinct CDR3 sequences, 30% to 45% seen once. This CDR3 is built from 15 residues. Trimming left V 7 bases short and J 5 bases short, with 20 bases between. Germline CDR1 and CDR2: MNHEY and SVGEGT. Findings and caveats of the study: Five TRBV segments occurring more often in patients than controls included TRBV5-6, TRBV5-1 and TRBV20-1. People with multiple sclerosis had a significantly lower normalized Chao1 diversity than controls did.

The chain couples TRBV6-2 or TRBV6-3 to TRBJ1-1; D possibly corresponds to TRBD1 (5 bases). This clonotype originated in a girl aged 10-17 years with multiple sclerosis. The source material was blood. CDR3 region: CASIPNWGFWTEAFF. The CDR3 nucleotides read TGTGCCAGCATCCCAAACTGGGGGTTCTGGACTGAAGCTTTCTTT.